The 28 T cell receptor beta chains in this list originate from one sample, sequenced in a study of T cell repertoires in cytomegalovirus infection. What these receptors recognize is not known. TCRdb itself ran the reads through MiXCR, one entry per CDR3 protein. The sample consists of about a million distinct CDR3 sequences, approximately 31% of them appearing once. This specimen was cultured CD8+ T cells from PBMCs, taken from culture after CMV antigen stimulation. The receptors were gathered from a human donor in good health (CMV status not recorded). Some clones in this sample may be carry-over from other donors' samples.

This clonotype was observed a few times. The chain is built from TRBV12-3 or TRBV12-4 and TRBJ2-7, with D tentatively TRBD1 (6 bases). V lost 6 bases and J 0 bases, leaving 18 bases between the germline ends. The CDR3 length is 16 residues. CDR3 nucleotide sequence: TGTGCCAGCAGCAGGTCCGGGACATCCAGCTCCTACGAGCAGTACTTC. Translating it yields CASSRSGTSSSYEQYF.

About this clonotype: A much larger clone is a single base away; this may be a read error. The CDR3 ends on some other residue instead of the conserved phenylalanine or tryptophan, so this is likely a read error. The chain uses TRBV7-2 and TRBJ1-2; D ambiguous. The CDR3 totals 15 residues. V shed 0 bases and J shed 4 bases, with 12 bases lying between them. Germline V gene data show CDR1 as SGHTA and CDR2 as FQGNSA. CDR3 nucleotide sequence: TGTGCCAGCAGCTTAGCCCCCCCCCACCTCTATGGCTACACCATC. It specifies CASSLAPPHLYGYTI.

Regarding this clonotype: It may be a read error: a sequence one base away is much more abundant. This chain connects TRBV14 to TRBJ1-6; tentatively, D is TRBD1 (6 bases). Germline loops: CDR1 SGHDN, CDR2 FVKESK. Trimming removed 3 bases from V and 0 bases from J, with 9 bases in between. This CDR3 contains 16 residues. The CDR3 region is CASSQRGSSYNSPLHF. In nucleotides, the CDR3 is TGTGCCAGCAGCCAGAGGGGGAGCTCCTATAATTCACCCCTCCACTTT.

The chain links TRBV19 to TRBJ2-3; TRBD2 agrees at 7 bases. This CDR3 has 15 residues. The V segment lost 10 bases and the J segment 3 bases; nucleotides outside the gene matches: 13. Per the germline V gene, CDR1 is LNHDA and CDR2 is SQIVND (reference sequence). In DNA form, the CDR3 reads TGTGCCACTTCCACGGGCGGGGGTGGAACAGATACGCAGTATTTT. Translated, it gives CATSTGGGGTDTQYF.

This clonotype turned up a few times. The chain uses TRBV10-3 and TRBJ2-7; 9 positions agree with TRBD1. Per the germline V gene, CDR1 is ENHRY and CDR2 is SYGVKD. The CDR3 totals 13 residues. The V segment lost 8 bases and the J segment 4 bases; nucleotides outside the gene matches: 6. CDR3 loop: CAIGTGIGYEQYF. The CDR3 bases are TGTGCCATCGGGACAGGGATTGGGTACGAGCAGTACTTC.

A word on this clonotype: A junction end diverges from the germline sequence, so it may reflect a read error. The genes are TRBV7-9 and TRBJ1-1; TRBD1 might be the D (6 bases). Germline CDR1 reads SEHNR; CDR2 reads FQNEAQ (reference sequence). The CDR3 has 14 amino acids. CDR3 loop: CVSRGGAKNTEAFF. The CDR3 DNA sequence: TGTGTCAGCAGAGGGGGGGCCAAGAACACTGAAGCTTTCTTT.

Only a few counts were recorded for this clonotype. The genes are TRBV10-3 and TRBJ1-2; D might be TRBD1 (6 bases). The V end lost 6 bases, the J end lost 8 bases, and 10 bases lay between the germline ends. Germline V lookup: CDR1 ENHRY, CDR2 SYGVKD. The CDR3 totals 11 residues. CDR3 coding DNA: TGTGCCATCAGGGACAGTCTAGGCTACACCTTC. This codes for CAIRDSLGYTF.

The chain is built from TRBV7-6 and TRBJ2-5, with D perhaps assigned TRBD1 or TRBD2 (5 bases each). Deletions cut 4 bases from V and 7 bases from J, with 16 bases between. This CDR3 is built from 14 residues. The germline V gene encodes CDR1 SGHVS and CDR2 FNYEAQ. CDR3 coding DNA: TGTGCCAGCAGCTCCCCGAGGGGTCGTGGGACCCAGTACTTC. This translates into CASSSPRGRGTQYF.

This clonotype was picked up many times. This chain uses TRBV6-1 with TRBJ2-3, with TRBD1 matching over 7 bases. Germline CDR1 and CDR2: MNHNS and SASEGT. The V gene end was trimmed by 2 bases and the J gene end by 1 base; junction bases not matched to a gene: 3. CDR3 length: 15 residues. As DNA, the CDR3 is TGTGCCAGCAGTGAACAAACAGGGGGCACAGATACGCAGTATTTT. This encodes CASSEQTGGTDTQYF.

The chain recombines TRBV9 with TRBJ1-2, with D maybe TRBD1 (5 bases). Germline V lookup: CDR1 SGDLS, CDR2 YYNGEE. Between the trimmed V and J ends, which lost 4 bases and 4 bases, there was a span of 14 bases. The CDR3 totals 14 residues. The CDR3 DNA reads TGTGCCAGCAGCTCCCGGCAGGGACCCTATGGCTACACCTTC. It translates to CASSSRQGPYGYTF.

This clonotype was counted between two and nine times. The chain links TRBV2 to TRBJ1-1, with 12 bases identical to TRBD1. CDR1 and CDR2 (germline): SNHLY, FYNNEI. V lost 4 bases and J lost 5; bases outside the gene matches: 5. The CDR3 consists of 15 residues. CDR3 coding DNA: TGTGCCAGCAGTGGGGGACAGGGGGCTGGGACTGAAGCTTTCTTT. Translation gives CASSGGQGAGTEAFF. Full variable domain (rest looked up from reference TRBV2 and TRBJ1-1): EPEVTQTPSHQVTQMGQEVILRCVPISNHLYFYWYRQILGQKVEFLVSFYNNEISEKSEIFDDQFSVERPDGSNFTLKIRSTKLEDSAMYFCASSGGQGAGTEAFFGQGTRLTVV.

CDR3 sequence: CASSPPGRQNQPQHF. CDR3 in DNA: TGTGCCAGCAGCCCCCCCGGCCGGCAAAATCAGCCCCAGCATTTT. This sequence joins TRBV7-9 and TRBJ1-5; D is uncertain. The V gene's germline CDR1 is SEHNR and CDR2 FQNEAQ (reference sequence). CDR3 length: 15 residues. V was trimmed by 5 bases and J by 4 bases, leaving 15 bases between them.

The V gene is TRBV7-6, the J gene TRBJ2-2, with a possible D match to TRBD1 (5 bases). This CDR3 comprises 15 residues. From germline, CDR1 is SGHVS and CDR2 FNYEAQ. Trimming left V 2 bases short and J 1 base short, with 8 bases between. The CDR3: CASSLYRGNTGELFF. Here the CDR3 DNA reads TGTGCCAGCAGCTTATATAGGGGGAACACCGGGGAGCTGTTTTTT.

This clonotype was seen repeatedly, ten times or more. V usage is TRBV7-3 and J usage is TRBJ1-6; D not resolved. This CDR3 is built from 13 residues. Germline CDR1 reads SGHTA; CDR2 reads FQGTGA. V lost 2 bases and J 1 base, leaving 0 bases between the germline ends. DNA for the CDR3: TGTGCCAGCAGCTTATCCTATAATTCACCCCTCCACTTT. Protein sequence: CASSLSYNSPLHF.

The table lists this clonotype with a count of one. The chain recombines TRBV11-2 with TRBJ2-3; the D gene could be TRBD1 or TRBD2 (5 bases each). Germline lookup yields CDR1 SGHAT and CDR2 FQNNGV. V lost 7 bases to trimming and J lost 2 bases, with 13 bases between them. The CDR3 totals 14 residues. The CDR3 sequence: CASTTGAHTDTQYF. In DNA form, the CDR3 reads TGTGCCAGCACGACCGGGGCACACACAGATACGCAGTATTTT.

The chain recombines TRBV27 with TRBJ1-6, with 7 bases matching TRBD1. The germline CDR1 and CDR2 sequences are MNHEY and SMNVEV (reference sequence). The CDR3 has 14 amino acids. V dropped 5 bases and J dropped 8; count of bases not matched to a gene: 6. DNA of the CDR3: TGTGCCAGCAGTCTAGGGACAGACCATTCACCCCTCCACTTT. Translating gives CASSLGTDHSPLHF.

This clonotype was observed a single time. The chain combines TRBV11-2 with TRBJ2-1, with 8 bases fitting TRBD1. Trimming at V came to 2 bases and at J to 9 bases, leaving 9 bases not matched to a gene. Germline CDR1 reads SGHAT; CDR2 reads FQNNGV. CDR3 length: 15 residues. Here the CDR3 reads CASSLIRQGFGEQFF. The CDR3 DNA follows: TGTGCCAGCAGCTTAATCAGACAGGGGTTCGGTGAGCAGTTCTTC.

The J gene is TRBJ2-3, the V gene TRBV10-3, with TRBD1 identical over 8 bases. Germline V gene sequence: CDR1 ENHRY, CDR2 SYGVKD. V was pared by 8 bases and J by 5 bases, with 9 bases of the junction left unmatched. The CDR3 loop spans 14 amino acids. CDR3 loop: CAIGSGGLGDTQYF. CDR3 nucleotides: TGTGCCATCGGGTCAGGGGGCTTAGGAGATACGCAGTATTTT.

This clonotype was recorded many times. V usage is TRBV7-2 and J usage is TRBJ1-1; TRBD1 is a possible D gene (5 bases). V lost 3 bases and J lost 3, with 17 bases in between. Per the germline V gene, CDR1 is SGHTA and CDR2 is FQGNSA. This CDR3 region has 16 residues. The CDR3 DNA sequence: TGTGCCAGCAGCTTGACAGACTTGTTGTTCGACACTGAAGCTTTCTTT. Its translation: CASSLTDLLFDTEAFF.

The V gene is TRBV5-6, the J gene TRBJ1-1; D is unclear. The CDR3 consists of 15 residues. V shed 4 bases and J shed 0 bases, with 13 bases lying between them. Germline CDR1 SGHDT, CDR2 YYEEEE. The CDR3 nucleotides are TGTGCCAGCAGCCCTAGACCACCGATGAACACTGAAGCTTTCTTT. Residues: CASSPRPPMNTEAFF.

The CDR3 DNA sequence: TGTGCCAGCAGTGAGCGACAGGGCTATGAGCAGTTCTTC. Residues: CASSERQGYEQFF. The genes are TRBV6-5 and TRBJ2-1; 7 bases line up with TRBD1. V gave up 5 bases and J gave up 8 bases; unmatched junction bases: 6. This CDR3 has 13 amino acids. Germline lookup yields CDR1 MNHEY and CDR2 SVGAGI.

In its sample, this clonotype was seen many times. The rearrangement joins TRBV7-6 to TRBJ2-7, with 7 bases aligning to TRBD2. In germline, CDR1 is SGHVS, CDR2 FNYEAQ. This CDR3 spans 15 amino acids. The J segment lost 0 bases and the V segment lost 5 bases, leaving 7 bases of the junction unmatched. CDR3 nucleotide sequence: TGTGCCAGCAGCCCTAGAGCGGGGAACTCCTACGAGCAGTACTTC. Translated, it gives CASSPRAGNSYEQYF.

This chain connects TRBV28 to TRBJ1-1, with TRBD1 matching 10 bases. J gave up 4 bases and V 5 bases, and 7 bases lay outside the gene matches. The germline V gene has CDR1 MDHEN and CDR2 SYDVKM. The CDR3 has 15 residues. The DNA of the CDR3 is TGTGCCAGCAGTCTATCGACAGGGGGCGGCACTGAAGCTTTCTTT. This codes for CASSLSTGGGTEAFF.

The rearrangement uses TRBV6-5 and TRBJ1-1, with D hard to call. The CDR3 runs to 12 residues. The V end lost 7 bases, the J end lost 6 bases, and 12 bases lay between the germline ends. Germline V CDR1 and CDR2: MNHEY, SVGAGI. The chain's CDR3 is CASTKSGAEAFF. As DNA, the CDR3 is TGTGCCAGCACCAAAAGTGGGGCTGAAGCTTTCTTT.

This chain connects TRBV19 to TRBJ1-1, with D perhaps TRBD1 (5 bases). The V gene's germline CDR1 is LNHDA and CDR2 SQIVND (reference sequence). V was trimmed by 3 bases and J by 1 base, leaving 9 bases between them. This CDR3 contains 14 residues. CDR3 sequence: CASSIAQGNTEAFF. CDR3 sequence (DNA): TGTGCCAGTAGTATCGCGCAGGGGAACACTGAAGCTTTCTTT. Based on the CDR3 plus reference TRBV19 and TRBJ1-1, the full variable domain is DGGITQSPKYLFRKEGQNVTLSCEQNLNHDAMYWYRQDPGQGLRLIYYSQIVNDFQKGDIAEGYSVSREKKESFPLTVTSAQKNPTAFYLCASSIAQGNTEAFFGQGTRLTVV.

V gene TRBV27 combines with J gene TRBJ1-4; 7 bases are shared with TRBD1. The V segment lost 8 bases and the J segment 0 bases; nucleotides outside the gene matches: 3. This CDR3 contains 14 residues. The germline V gene encodes CDR1 MNHEY and CDR2 SMNVEV (reference sequence). The CDR3 nucleotides read TGTGCCAGCTGGACAGGCGCAACTAATGAAAAACTGTTTTTT. The encoded protein is CASWTGATNEKLFF.

This clonotype has only one observation. The genes are TRBV19 and TRBJ2-3; D is ambiguous. Trimming stripped 4 bases from V and 3 bases from J, with 11 bases between. There are 14 residues in the CDR3. CDR1 and CDR2 (germline): LNHDA, SQIVND (reference sequence). Here the CDR3 reads CASSKKGLTDTQYF. The DNA for the CDR3 is TGTGCCAGTAGTAAGAAGGGTCTAACAGATACGCAGTATTTT.

This clonotype was detected only a few times. V gene TRBV6-2 or TRBV6-3 combines with J gene TRBJ1-4, with D perhaps TRBD1 (6 bases). CDR1 is MNHEY and CDR2 is SVGEGT in the germline V gene. The CDR3 has 18 amino acids. V lost 2 bases, J lost 4 bases, and 20 bases lay in between. The CDR3 is CASSYPDLEGGNNEKLFF. Written as DNA, the CDR3 is TGTGCCAGCAGTTACCCGGACCTTGAAGGGGGAAATAATGAAAAACTGTTTTTT.